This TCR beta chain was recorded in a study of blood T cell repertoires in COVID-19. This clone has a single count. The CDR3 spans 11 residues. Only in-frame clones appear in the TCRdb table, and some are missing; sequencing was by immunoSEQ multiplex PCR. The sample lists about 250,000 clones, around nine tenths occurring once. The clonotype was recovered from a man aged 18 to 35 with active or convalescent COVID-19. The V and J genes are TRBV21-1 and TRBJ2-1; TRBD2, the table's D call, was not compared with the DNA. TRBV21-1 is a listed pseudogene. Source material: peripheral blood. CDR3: CANGWGLEQFF. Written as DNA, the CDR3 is TGTGCCAATGGGTGGGGACTAGAACAGTTCTTC.